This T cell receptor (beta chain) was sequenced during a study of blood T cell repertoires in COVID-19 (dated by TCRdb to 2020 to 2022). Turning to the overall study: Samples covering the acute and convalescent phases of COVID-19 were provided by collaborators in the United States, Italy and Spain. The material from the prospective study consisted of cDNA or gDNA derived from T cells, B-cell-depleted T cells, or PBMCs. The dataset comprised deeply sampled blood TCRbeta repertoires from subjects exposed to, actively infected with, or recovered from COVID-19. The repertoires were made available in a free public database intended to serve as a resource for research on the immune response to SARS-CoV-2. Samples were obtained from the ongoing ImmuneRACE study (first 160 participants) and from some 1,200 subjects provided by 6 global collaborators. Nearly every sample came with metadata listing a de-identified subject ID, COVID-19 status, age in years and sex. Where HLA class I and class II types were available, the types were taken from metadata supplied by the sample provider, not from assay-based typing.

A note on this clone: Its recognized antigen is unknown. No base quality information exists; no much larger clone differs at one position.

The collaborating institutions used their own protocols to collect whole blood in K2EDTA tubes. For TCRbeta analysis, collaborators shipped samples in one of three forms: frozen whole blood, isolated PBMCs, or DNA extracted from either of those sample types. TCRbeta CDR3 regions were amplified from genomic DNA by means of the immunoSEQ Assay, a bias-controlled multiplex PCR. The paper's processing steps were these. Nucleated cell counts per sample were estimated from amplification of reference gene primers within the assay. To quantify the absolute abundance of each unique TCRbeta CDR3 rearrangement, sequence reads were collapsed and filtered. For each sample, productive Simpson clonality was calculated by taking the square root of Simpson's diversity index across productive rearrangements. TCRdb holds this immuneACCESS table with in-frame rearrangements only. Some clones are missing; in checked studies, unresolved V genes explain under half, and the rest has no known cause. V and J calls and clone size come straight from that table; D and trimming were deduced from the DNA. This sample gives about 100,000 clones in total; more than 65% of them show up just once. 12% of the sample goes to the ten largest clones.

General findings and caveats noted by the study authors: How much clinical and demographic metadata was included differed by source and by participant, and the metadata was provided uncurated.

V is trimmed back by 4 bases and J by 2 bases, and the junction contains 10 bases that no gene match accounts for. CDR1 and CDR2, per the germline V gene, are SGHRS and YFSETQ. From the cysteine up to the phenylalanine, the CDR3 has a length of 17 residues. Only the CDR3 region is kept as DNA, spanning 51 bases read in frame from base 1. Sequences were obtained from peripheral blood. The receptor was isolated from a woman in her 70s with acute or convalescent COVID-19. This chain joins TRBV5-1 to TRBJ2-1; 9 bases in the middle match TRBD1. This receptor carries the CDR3 CASSMTYTGGAYNEQFF. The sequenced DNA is TGCGCCAGCAGCATGACATATACAGGGGGCGCCTACAATGAGCAGTTCTTC.